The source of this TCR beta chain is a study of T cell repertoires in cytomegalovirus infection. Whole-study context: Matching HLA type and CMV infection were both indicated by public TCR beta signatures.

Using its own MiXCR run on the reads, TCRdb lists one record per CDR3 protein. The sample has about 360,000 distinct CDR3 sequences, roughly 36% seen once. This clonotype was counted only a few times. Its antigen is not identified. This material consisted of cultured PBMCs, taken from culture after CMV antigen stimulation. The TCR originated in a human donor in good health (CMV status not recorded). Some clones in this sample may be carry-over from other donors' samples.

CDR3 bases: TGTGCCAGCAGCTTGGTCCCTAGCGGGTTTGCTAAGACCCAGTACTTC. As protein: CASSLVPSGFAKTQYF. This chain connects TRBV7-2 to TRBJ2-5; 8 nucleotides agree with TRBD2. This CDR3 has 16 amino acids. V was clipped by 3 bases and J by 6 bases; unmatched bases: 12. The V gene's germline CDR1 is SGHTA and CDR2 FQGNSA.